The 17 T cell receptor beta chains reported below all come from one sample, sequenced in a study of blood T cell repertoires in COVID-19. Here immunoSEQ multiplex PCR was the method, and the copy in TCRdb shows in-frame clones only, minus some. The data show fewer than 200,000 clones, less than 85% seen once. Sequencing was carried out using PBMCs or T cells enriched from blood (not recorded which). Receptor source: a woman aged 45-60 years who had recovered from COVID-19.

The V gene is TRBV24-1, the J gene TRBJ2-1; 9 positions agree with TRBD2. This CDR3 contains 16 residues. Germline V gives CDR1 KGHDR, CDR2 SFDVKD. V lost 3 bases and J lost 6; bases outside the gene matches: 8. Here the CDR3 reads CATSDPVAGDSNEQFF. The CDR3 coding sequence is TGTGCCACCAGTGATCCGGTAGCGGGGGACTCCAATGAGCAGTTCTTC.

This chain links TRBV7-2 with TRBJ1-2; no definite D call. Trimming took 1 base from V and 7 from J, leaving 10 bases between them. The CDR3 has 13 amino acids. Germline assignment: CDR1 SGHTA and CDR2 FQGNSA. The CDR3 loop is CASSLGRSSGYTF. The CDR3 DNA follows: TGTGCCAGCAGCTTAGGCAGGTCAAGTGGCTACACCTTC.

This chain joins TRBV6-5 and TRBJ2-5; TRBD2 is a possible D gene (5 bases). Germline-derived CDR1 and CDR2 are MNHEY and SVGAGI. The V and J ends lost 0 bases and 7 bases respectively, with 12 bases between them. The CDR3 sequence is 14 residues long. CDR3 coding DNA: TGTGCCAGCAGTTACTCACGCCTTCGGGGGACCCAGTACTTC. Its protein is CASSYSRLRGTQYF.

This clone was found a few times. The gene calls are TRBV4-3 and TRBJ1-2, with D tentatively TRBD1 (6 bases). Trimming shortened V by 3 bases and J by 6 bases, and 14 bases separated the two germline ends. This CDR3 has 14 residues. Germline V gene lookup returns CDR1 LGHNA and CDR2 YSLEER. The CDR3 coding sequence is TGCGCCAGCAGCCAGGAAGGACAGCCCCATGGCTACACCTTC. Amino acid sequence: CASSQEGQPHGYTF.

This chain links TRBV5-4 with TRBJ2-2, with D tentatively TRBD1 (6 bases). With 4 bases removed from V and 1 base from J, the gap between germline ends came to 11 bases. This CDR3 has 15 amino acids. CDR1 and CDR2 from the germline V gene are SGHNT and YYREEE (reference sequence). The chain's CDR3 is CASSVDRVNTGELFF. CDR3 nucleotides: TGTGCCAGCAGCGTGGACAGAGTGAACACCGGGGAGCTGTTTTTT.

The gene calls are TRBV2 and TRBJ1-4; D perhaps matches TRBD1 (6 bases). The CDR3 sequence is 12 residues long. V was trimmed by 8 bases and J by 3 bases, leaving 7 bases between them. Germline CDR1 reads SNHLY; CDR2 reads FYNNEI. The CDR3 bases are TGTGCCAGCCAGGGGTCTAATGAAAAACTGTTTTTT. Translation gives CASQGSNEKLFF.

The sample holds one count of this clone. The chain employs TRBV15 and TRBJ2-7; TRBD2 is a possible D gene (6 bases). The CDR3 is made up of 15 amino acids. Germline values: CDR1 LNHNV, CDR2 YYDKDF (reference sequence). Trimming cost V 1 base and J 2 bases, with 12 bases left between them. The chain's CDR3 is CATSRAPEGPYEQYV. The DNA of the CDR3 is TGTGCCACCAGCAGAGCCCCGGAGGGTCCCTACGAGCAGTACGTC.

This chain uses TRBV11-3 with TRBJ1-3, with D possibly being TRBD1 (5 bases). The CDR3 extends over 15 amino acids. CDR1 and CDR2 from the germline V gene are SGHNT and YENEEA. The V end was cut by 5 bases, the J end by 0 bases, with 11 bases between. Written as DNA, the CDR3 is TGTGCCAGCAGCCCGGGGGAGAACTCTGGAAACACCATATATTTT. As protein: CASSPGENSGNTIYF. Combining the CDR3 with reference TRBV11-3 and TRBJ1-3 gives the whole variable domain EAGVVQSPRYKIIEKKQPVAFWCNPISGHNTLYWYLQNLGQGPELLIRYENEEAVDDSQLPKDRFSAERLKGVDSTLKIQPAELGDSAVYLCASSPGENSGNTIYFGEGSWLTVV.

The rearrangement links TRBV9 to TRBJ2-3; tentatively, D is TRBD2 (6 bases). This CDR3 spans 17 amino acids. Trimming cost V 0 bases and J 2 bases, with 16 bases left between them. Germline V gene lookup returns CDR1 SGDLS and CDR2 YYNGEE. Here the CDR3 DNA reads TGTGCCAGCAGCGTAGACGGCGGGACTCTCCACACAGATACGCAGTATTTT. Translation gives CASSVDGGTLHTDTQYF. The full variable domain, completed using reference TRBV9 and TRBJ2-3, is DSGVTQTPKHLITATGQRVTLRCSPRSGDLSVYWYQQSLDQGLQFLIQYYNGEERAKGNILERFSAQQFPDLHSELNLSSLELGDSALYFCASSVDGGTLHTDTQYFGPGTRLTVL.

The chain's CDR3 is CASTQSGVRETQYF. The CDR3, as DNA: TGTGCCAGCACCCAGTCGGGGGTCCGGGAGACCCAGTACTTC. The gene calls are TRBV7-8 and TRBJ2-5; tentative D call: TRBD2 (6 bases). V lost 7 bases and J 5 bases, leaving 17 bases between the germline ends. This CDR3 spans 14 amino acids. Germline lookup yields CDR1 SGHVS and CDR2 FQNEAQ.

A few counts support this clone. The gene calls are TRBV28 and TRBJ1-2; maybe TRBD1 (6 bases). Germline V gene data show CDR1 as MDHEN and CDR2 as SYDVKM. This CDR3 has 15 amino acids. V gave up 3 bases and J gave up 7 bases, with 18 bases separating them. The CDR3: CASSFGGGDYIGYTF. CDR3 sequence (DNA): TGTGCCAGCAGTTTTGGAGGGGGGGATTATATTGGCTACACCTTC.

The V and J genes are TRBV7-7 and TRBJ2-1, with TRBD2 identical over 9 bases. With V trimmed by 5 bases and J by 1 base, 9 bases remained unmatched. The CDR3 loop spans 17 amino acids. Germline-derived CDR1 and CDR2 are SSHAT and FNYEAQ (reference sequence). This chain's CDR3 is CASSLLLAGSSYNEQFF. DNA for the CDR3: TGTGCCAGCAGCCTGCTACTAGCGGGTTCTTCCTACAATGAGCAGTTCTTC.

The genes are TRBV2 and TRBJ2-7, with 8 nucleotides matching TRBD2. Germline V gives CDR1 SNHLY, CDR2 FYNNEI. There are 10 residues in the CDR3. The DNA for the CDR3 is TGTGCCAGCAGTGAAATTCGGGGGGGCGTC. Residues: CASSEIRGGV.

The rearrangement uses TRBV5-8 and TRBJ2-3; 10 bases map to TRBD1. V was pared by 5 bases and J by 3 bases, with 12 bases of the junction left unmatched. The CDR3 covers 17 residues. Germline-derived CDR1 and CDR2 are SGHTS and YDEGEE. CDR3: CASRSGTGVLGTDTQYF. The CDR3 coding sequence is TGTGCCAGCAGGTCCGGGACAGGGGTGTTAGGAACAGATACGCAGTATTTT.

This chain uses TRBV5-4 with TRBJ2-1; 9 bases align to TRBD1. V dropped 4 bases and J dropped 2; count of bases not matched to a gene: 4. The CDR3 totals 15 residues. Germline V gene data show CDR1 as SGHNT and CDR2 as YYREEE (reference sequence). The DNA for the CDR3 is TGTGCCAGCAGCCCCGGGACAGGGACCTACAATGAGCAGTTCTTC. This gives the protein CASSPGTGTYNEQFF.

The chain is built from TRBV7-2 and TRBJ1-1; D not resolved. V was cut by 5 bases and J by 0 bases, with 13 bases left in between. From germline, CDR1 is SGHTA and CDR2 FQGNSA. CDR3 size: 15 residues. This CDR3 is CASSASLVMNTEAFF. For the CDR3, the DNA is TGTGCCAGCAGCGCCTCGCTAGTCATGAACACTGAAGCTTTCTTT.

The J gene is TRBJ1-2, the V gene TRBV11-3; TRBD1 matches 7 bases. V shed 7 bases and J 4 bases; nucleotides not matched to a gene: 6. This CDR3 spans 13 amino acids. CDR1 and CDR2 from the germline V gene are SGHNT and YENEEA. CDR3 nucleotides: TGTGCCAGCACCCTAGGGGGCGGCTATGGCTACACCTTC. It is translated as CASTLGGGYGYTF.